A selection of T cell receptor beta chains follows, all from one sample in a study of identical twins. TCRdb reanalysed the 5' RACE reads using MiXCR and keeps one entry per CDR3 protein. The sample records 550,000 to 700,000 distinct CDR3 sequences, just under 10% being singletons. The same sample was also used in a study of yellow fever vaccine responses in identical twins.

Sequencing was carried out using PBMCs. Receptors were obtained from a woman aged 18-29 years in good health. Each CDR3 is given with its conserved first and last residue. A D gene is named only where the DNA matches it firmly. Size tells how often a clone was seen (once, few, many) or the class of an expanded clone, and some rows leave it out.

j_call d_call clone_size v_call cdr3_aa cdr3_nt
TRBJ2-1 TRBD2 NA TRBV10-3 CAISELAGENNEQFF TGTGCCATCAGTGAGTTAGCGGGAGAAAACAATGAGCAGTTCTTC
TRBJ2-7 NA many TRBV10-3 CAISLEGQYEQYF TGTGCCATCAGCCTGGAGGGCCAATACGAGCAGTACTTC
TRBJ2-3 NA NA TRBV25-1 CASSLGAGRHDTQYF TGTGCCAGCAGCCTCGGGGCGGGGCGGCATGATACGCAGTATTTT
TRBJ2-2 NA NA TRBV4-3 CASSHPEVNTGELFF TGCGCCAGCAGCCATCCCGAGGTGAACACCGGGGAGCTGTTTTTT
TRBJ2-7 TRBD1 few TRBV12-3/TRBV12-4 CASSTGGYTYEQYF TGTGCCAGCAGTACAGGGGGCTACACCTACGAGCAGTACTTC
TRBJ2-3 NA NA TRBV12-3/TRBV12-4 CASSGFGRTDTQYF TGTGCCAGCAGCGGTTTCGGGAGAACAGATACGCAGTATTTT
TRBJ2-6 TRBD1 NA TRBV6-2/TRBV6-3 CATRTGAGGANVLTF TGTGCCACCAGGACAGGGGCAGGTGGGGCCAACGTCCTGACTTTC
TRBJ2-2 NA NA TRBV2 CASSEEGELFF TGTGCCAGCAGTGAAGAAGGGGAGCTGTTTTTT
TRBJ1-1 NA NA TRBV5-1 CASSLGSGNEAFF TGCGCCAGCAGCTTGGGTTCAGGTAATGAAGCTTTCTTT
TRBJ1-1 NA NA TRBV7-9 CASSLGGAAEAFF TGTGCCAGCAGCTTAGGGGGTGCGGCTGAAGCTTTCTTT
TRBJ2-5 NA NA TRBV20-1 CSARGYRDSPSETQYF TGCAGTGCGCGTGGATACCGGGACTCCCCCTCCGAGACCCAGTACTTC
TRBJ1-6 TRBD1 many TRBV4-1 CASSPVRTGTDNSPLHF TGCGCCAGCAGCCCGGTGAGGACAGGGACCGATAATTCACCCCTCCACTTT
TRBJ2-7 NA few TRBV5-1 CASSLSESYEQYF TGCGCCAGCAGCTTGTCCGAGTCCTACGAGCAGTACTTC
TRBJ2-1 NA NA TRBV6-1 CASSTLPAGTNPNNEQFF TGTGCCAGCAGTACACTACCCGCCGGGACCAACCCTAACAATGAGCAGTTCTTC
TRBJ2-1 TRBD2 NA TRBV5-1 CASSLDDRGGSSQQFF TGCGCCAGCAGCTTGGACGATCGGGGGGGAAGTAGCCAGCAGTTCTTC
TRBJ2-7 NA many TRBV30 CAWRGSLWSYEQYF TGTGCCTGGAGAGGTAGTTTGTGGAGCTACGAGCAGTACTTC
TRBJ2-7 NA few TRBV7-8 CASSLHQRPADEQYF TGTGCCAGCAGCTTACATCAGAGGCCTGCGGATGAGCAGTACTTC